The 26 T cell receptor beta chains below come from one sample, sequenced in a study of patients and donors after allogeneic stem cell transplantation (dated by TCRdb to about 2020). Libraries were built with RT-PCR. TCRdb names NextSeq 550 as the instrument used. The raw public reads went through TCRdb reprocessing: fastp at Q25, MiXCR clone calling, in-frame beta chains kept. Rows matching on CDR3 protein sequence are summarized as one entry with the most common DNA and genes. Counted in this sample were 190,000 or so distinct CDR3 sequences; roughly 38% of them appeared once. The biggest ten clones account for roughly 11% of the sample. Input material: blood, either unsorted or a sorted T cell fraction (not recorded which). The source is a human donor who was either an allogeneic HSCT recipient or a stem cell or donor lymphocyte infusion donor (not recorded which). It is not recorded whose cells these are; they may come from a transplant donor.

The chain couples TRBV4-1 to TRBJ2-3; no firm D call. The CDR3 has 15 residues. Germline CDR1 and CDR2: MGHRA and YSYEKL. The ends were cut back, 5 bases at V and 2 bases at J, with 14 bases in the middle. The CDR3 coding sequence is TGCGCCAGCAGCACTTGGGTTGGGAACACAGATACGCAGTATTTT. It yields the protein CASSTWVGNTDTQYF.

Comments on this clonotype: The junction does not match germline at one end; this may be a read error. J is TRBJ2-2 and V is TRBV29-1; 7 positions match TRBD2. The germline V gene has CDR1 SQVTM and CDR2 ANQGSEA. The CDR3 spans 13 residues. CDR3 sequence (DNA): TGCAGCGCCCGGCGGGGGAACGCCGGGGAGCTGTTTTTT. Translating it yields CSARRGNAGELFF.

The V gene is TRBV5-1, the J gene TRBJ1-2; D gene uncertain. CDR1 is SGHRS, CDR2 YFSETQ, per germline. The V end was cut by 2 bases, the J end by 7 bases, with 15 bases between. The CDR3 extends over 14 amino acids. CDR3 DNA sequence: TGCGCCAGCAGCTTAGCTGACAATGGTGGTGGCTACACCTTC. Amino acids: CASSLADNGGGYTF.

CDR3 residues: CASSDQGLQPQHF. The DNA for the CDR3 is TGTGCCAGCAGCGATCAGGGGTTGCAGCCCCAGCATTTT. This sequence joins TRBV9 and TRBJ1-5, with D possibly matching TRBD1 (6 bases). V was cut by 3 bases and J by 7 bases, with 11 bases left in between. The CDR3 runs 13 residues. CDR1 is SGDLS, CDR2 YYNGEE, per germline.

V gene TRBV5-6 combines with J gene TRBJ2-7; D tentatively fits TRBD1 or TRBD2 (5 bases each). Germline CDR1 is SGHDT and CDR2 is YYEEEE. The CDR3 covers 15 residues. V lost 3 bases and J lost 0, with 13 bases in between. For the CDR3, the DNA is TGTGCCAGCAGCTCGTTAGAGGGGATCTCCTACGAGCAGTACTTC. Encoded protein: CASSSLEGISYEQYF.

This clonotype came up once. The chain employs TRBV5-1 and TRBJ2-2; D is undetermined. From germline, CDR1 is SGHRS and CDR2 YFSETQ. This CDR3 is 18 amino acids long. V lost 3 bases and J lost 1, with 19 bases in between. In DNA, the CDR3 is TGCGCCAGCAGCTCCCCACCTGGGCGGCTAAAGAACACCGGGGAGCTGTTTTTT. Translation gives CASSSPPGRLKNTGELFF. The full variable domain, with the rest looked up from reference TRBV5-1 and TRBJ2-2, is KAGVTQTPRYLIKTRGQQVTLSCSPISGHRSVSWYQQTPGQGLQFLFEYFSETQRNKGNFPGRFSGRQFSNSRSEMNVSTLELGDSALYLCASSSPPGRLKNTGELFFGEGSRLTVL.

This clonotype was seen more than once but under ten times. This sequence joins TRBV12-3 or TRBV12-4 and TRBJ1-2, with 9 bases that match TRBD1. This CDR3 is 14 amino acids long. With 3 bases clipped from V and 6 bases from J, the junction kept 5 bases outside the gene matches. This chain's CDR3 is CASSLGDRADGYTF. As DNA, the CDR3 is TGTGCCAGCAGTTTGGGGGACAGGGCCGATGGCTACACCTTC.

The chain has TRBV3-1 and TRBJ1-6; D is perhaps TRBD1 (5 bases). The CDR3 extends over 18 amino acids. CDR1 is LGHDT and CDR2 is YNNKEL in the germline V gene (reference sequence). Trimming pared 3 bases from V and 0 bases from J, leaving 15 bases between. The CDR3 loop reads CASSQDQRGSSYNSPLHF. DNA for the CDR3: TGTGCCAGCAGCCAGGACCAAAGGGGAAGCTCCTATAATTCACCCCTCCACTTT.

The J gene is TRBJ1-2, the V gene TRBV7-9; no firm D call. The V and J ends lost 3 bases and 3 bases respectively, with 11 bases between them. The CDR3 is made up of 14 amino acids. The germline V gene encodes CDR1 SEHNR and CDR2 FQNEAQ (reference sequence). CDR3 bases: TGTGCCAGCAGCTTCCCTGGAAACTACTATGGCTACACCTTC. Protein sequence: CASSFPGNYYGYTF.

The chain is built from TRBV5-1 and TRBJ2-3; D might be TRBD2 (5 bases). Germline V gene lookup returns CDR1 SGHRS and CDR2 YFSETQ. The CDR3 consists of 15 residues. Deletions cut 3 bases from V and 8 bases from J, with 19 bases between. This CDR3 reads CASSSSASPAATQYF. In DNA form, the CDR3 reads TGCGCCAGCAGCTCCTCCGCTAGCCCAGCGGCTACGCAGTATTTT.

This clonotype was seen a few times. The chain has TRBV6-5 and TRBJ1-1; D is possibly TRBD1 (6 bases). The V end lost 7 bases, the J end lost 1 base, and 13 bases lay between the germline ends. Per the germline V gene, CDR1 is MNHEY and CDR2 is SVGAGI. There are 14 residues in the CDR3. Here the CDR3 reads CASKTGGGNTEAFF. CDR3 nucleotides: TGTGCCAGCAAAACCGGGGGCGGGAACACTGAAGCTTTCTTT.

The gene calls are TRBV28 and TRBJ2-5; 8 nucleotides agree with TRBD1. The CDR3 runs to 18 residues. CDR1 and CDR2 (germline): MDHEN, SYDVKM. The V and J ends lost 6 bases and 0 bases, in that order; junction bases with no gene match: 15. CDR3 sequence reads: CASSLQDRALTYQETQYF. CDR3 coding DNA: TGTGCCAGCAGCCTCCAGGACAGGGCCTTAACGTACCAAGAGACCCAGTACTTC.

The chain employs TRBV5-1 and TRBJ1-1, with D possibly being TRBD1 (5 bases). Per the germline V gene, CDR1 is SGHRS and CDR2 is YFSETQ. Trimming removed 0 bases at V and 3 bases at J, with 15 bases between. This CDR3 comprises 16 residues. Here the CDR3 DNA reads TGCGCCAGCAGCTTGGGTCTGGGGCTAGTGGACACTGAAGCTTTCTTT. Its protein product is CASSLGLGLVDTEAFF.

A few counts support this clonotype. The chain carries TRBV28 and TRBJ2-7; 9 bases map to TRBD1. The CDR3 is 14 residues long. Germline-derived CDR1 and CDR2 are MDHEN and SYDVKM. The junction had 5 bases not matched to a gene; V was cut back by 4 bases and J by 4 bases. The CDR3 DNA reads as TGTGCCAGCAGTTCAGGACAGGGGCAGTACGAGCAGTACTTC. It specifies CASSSGQGQYEQYF.

This clonotype has only a few counts. The J gene is TRBJ1-5, the V gene TRBV20-1; D perhaps matches TRBD1 (5 bases). Per the germline V gene, CDR1 is DFQATT and CDR2 is SNEGSKA (reference sequence). V was pared by 4 bases and J by 5 bases, with 15 bases between. CDR3 length: 14 amino acids. For the CDR3, the DNA is TGCAGTGCTAATACGCAGGGTTTGGATCAGCCCCAGCATTTT. It specifies CSANTQGLDQPQHF.

The rearrangement uses TRBV5-6 and TRBJ1-4; the D is unclear. The CDR3 has 16 amino acids. Germline-derived CDR1 and CDR2 are SGHDT and YYEEEE. Trimming removed 0 bases at V and 7 bases at J, with 16 bases between. The CDR3 nucleotides read TGTGCCAGCAGCTTGGGTGTTGGGTCCGTTAGTGAAAAACTGTTTTTT. Its protein product is CASSLGVGSVSEKLFF.

This clonotype was seen more than once but under ten times. The chain couples TRBV6-1 to TRBJ2-7; D possibly corresponds to TRBD1 (5 bases). Germline V lookup: CDR1 MNHNS, CDR2 SASEGT. With 8 bases removed from V and 5 bases from J, the gap between germline ends came to 16 bases. The CDR3 covers 13 residues. The CDR3 DNA reads as TGTGCCAGCCATAGAACCCTCAGGGACGAGCAGTACTTC. This gives the protein CASHRTLRDEQYF.

Only a few counts were recorded for this clonotype. V usage is TRBV20-1 and J usage is TRBJ1-2; TRBD1 agrees at 9 bases. Germline assignment: CDR1 DFQATT and CDR2 SNEGSKA (reference sequence). This CDR3 comprises 10 residues. The V gene end was trimmed by 7 bases and the J gene end by 8 bases; junction bases not matched to a gene: 2. The CDR3 region is CSGGQGGYTF. The CDR3 coding sequence is TGCAGTGGGGGACAGGGAGGCTACACCTTC.

Points on this clonotype: At one end the junction does not follow the germline gene, possibly because of a read error. This chain uses TRBV10-1 with TRBJ1-5; D not certain. CDR1 is WNHNN and CDR2 is SYGVQD in the germline V gene (reference sequence). There are 13 residues in the CDR3. The CDR3: CSSSESPGSPQHF. DNA of the CDR3: TGCTCCAGCAGTGAGTCGCCGGGTTCTCCCCAGCATTTT.

The genes are TRBV5-1 and TRBJ2-1; D is ambiguous. CDR1 and CDR2 (germline): SGHRS, YFSETQ. CDR3 length equals 13 residues. Trimming shortened V by 1 base and J by 3 bases, and 5 bases separated the two germline ends. The CDR3 DNA reads as TGCGCCAGCAGCTTGCCTAGCTACAATGAGCAGTTCTTC. Translating it yields CASSLPSYNEQFF. Based on the CDR3 plus reference TRBV5-1 and TRBJ2-1, the full variable domain is KAGVTQTPRYLIKTRGQQVTLSCSPISGHRSVSWYQQTPGQGLQFLFEYFSETQRNKGNFPGRFSGRQFSNSRSEMNVSTLELGDSALYLCASSLPSYNEQFFGPGTRLTVL.

Only a few counts were recorded for this clonotype. The chain couples TRBV12-3 or TRBV12-4 to TRBJ1-4, with unresolved D. This CDR3 is 15 amino acids long. Between the trimmed V and J ends, which lost 5 bases and 5 bases, there was a span of 15 bases. This CDR3 is CASSPPLWVNEKLFF. Here the CDR3 DNA reads TGTGCCAGCAGTCCCCCCCTTTGGGTAAATGAAAAACTGTTTTTT.

In its sample, this clonotype was seen a few times. The genes are TRBV6-6 and TRBJ1-1; D unclear. Germline loops: CDR1 MNHNY, CDR2 SVGAGI (reference sequence). The length of the CDR3 is 15 residues. With 6 bases removed from V and 2 bases from J, the gap between germline ends came to 16 bases. CDR3 DNA sequence: TGTGCCAGCAGCGTCGTTCGTACAGTAAACACTGAAGCTTTCTTT. This encodes CASSVVRTVNTEAFF.

This clonotype was detected only a few times. The chain's CDR3 is CASSYRAGGNSPLHF. CDR3 DNA sequence: TGTGCCAGCAGTTACAGAGCAGGAGGGAATTCACCCCTCCACTTT. The J gene is TRBJ1-6, the V gene TRBV6-6; the D is unclear. CDR1 is MNHNY, CDR2 SVGAGI, per germline (reference sequence). The CDR3 contains 15 residues. The V end lost 2 bases, the J end lost 7 bases, and 12 bases lay between the germline ends.

Details on this clonotype: The junction differs from germline at one of its ends, possibly a read error. The CDR3 DNA reads TGTGCCAGCTGCCAAGTGCGGGACAGCTCTGGAAACACCATATATTTT. Translation gives CASCQVRDSSGNTIYF. J is TRBJ1-3 and V is TRBV4-2; TRBD1 agrees at 7 bases. The CDR3 covers 16 residues. Germline CDR1 and CDR2: LGHNA and YNFKEQ.

This clonotype has more than one count but fewer than ten. The chain links TRBV6-5 to TRBJ2-1; TRBD2 matches at 8 bases. There are 15 residues in the CDR3. V dropped 2 bases and J dropped 4; count of bases not matched to a gene: 4. Germline assignment: CDR1 MNHEY and CDR2 SVGAGI. DNA for the CDR3: TGTGCCAGCAGTTACGGCGGGGGGCTTTACAATGAGCAGTTCTTC. Residues: CASSYGGGLYNEQFF.

CDR3 residues: CATSRDGGLGQPQHF. CDR3 coding DNA: TGTGCCACCAGCAGAGATGGGGGTCTTGGTCAGCCCCAGCATTTT. The chain couples TRBV15 to TRBJ1-5; possibly TRBD1 for D (5 bases). CDR3 length: 15 residues. V gave up 0 bases and J gave up 6 bases, with 12 bases separating them. Per germline, CDR1 LNHNV and CDR2 YYDKDF (reference sequence).